This T cell receptor (beta chain) is drawn from a study of blood T cell repertoires in COVID-19. The sample holds a few counts of this clone. CDR1 and CDR2 from the germline V gene are KGHSH and LQKENI. With V trimmed by 2 bases and J by 0 bases, 10 bases remained unmatched. This CDR3 spans 19 amino acids. In the source study's methods: Amplifying reference gene primers gave estimates of nucleated cell counts. The method was immunoSEQ multiplex PCR; TCRdb's version includes in-frame clones alone and lacks a portion of them. The DNA gave D and trimming, while V, J and clone size come from that table. The data contain more than 90,000 clones, 60% to 85% of them singletons.

The clonotype comes from a man in his sixties or seventies with acute or convalescent COVID-19. The specimen was peripheral blood. This chain links TRBV18 with TRBJ1-5; 10 nucleotides agree with TRBD1. CDR3 sequence: CASSPYGDRGPYSNQPQHF. In DNA form, the CDR3 reads TGTGCCAGCTCACCATACGGGGACAGGGGTCCCTATAGCAATCAGCCCCAGCATTTT.